The rows below give T cell receptor beta chains drawn from one sample of a study of blood T cell repertoires in COVID-19. TCRdb keeps only in-frame clones here, not all; method: immunoSEQ multiplex PCR. The table records under 200,000 clones, roughly 90% of them present only once. The specimen sequenced was PBMCs or T cells enriched from blood (not recorded which). These receptor sequences come from a woman between 18 and 29 years old who had recovered from COVID-19. Each CDR3 is given with its conserved first and last residue. The D gene is left open where the match is weak. The listing skips clone size in some rows; elsewhere it reads once, few, many or a size class.

clone_size: -; d_call: TRBD1; v_call: TRBV7-3; j_call: TRBJ2-1; cdr3_aa: CASSSGTGSYNEQFF; cdr3_nt: TGTGCCAGCAGCTCCGGGACAGGCTCCTACAATGAGCAGTTCTTC
clone_size: -; d_call: TRBD1; v_call: TRBV30; j_call: TRBJ1-5; cdr3_aa: CAWSVGGTAYSNQPQHF; cdr3_nt: TGTGCCTGGAGTGTAGGGGGGACAGCCTATAGCAATCAGCCCCAGCATTTT
clone_size: -; d_call: -; v_call: TRBV6-2/TRBV6-3; j_call: TRBJ2-5; cdr3_aa: CASSYGFGVQETQYF; cdr3_nt: TGTGCCAGCAGTTACGGGTTCGGAGTCCAAGAGACCCAGTACTTC
clone_size: -; d_call: TRBD1; v_call: TRBV13; j_call: TRBJ1-6; cdr3_aa: CASSFSAPTGDKVDSPLHF; cdr3_nt: TGTGCCAGCAGCTTTTCGGCCCCAACAGGGGATAAAGTCGATTCACCCCTCCACTTT
clone_size: -; d_call: -; v_call: TRBV6-5; j_call: TRBJ1-4; cdr3_aa: CASSYSGDEKLFF; cdr3_nt: TGTGCCAGCAGTTACTCCGGGGATGAAAAACTGTTTTTT
clone_size: -; d_call: TRBD1; v_call: TRBV9; j_call: TRBJ2-7; cdr3_aa: CASSVGGGLEQYF; cdr3_nt: TGTGCCAGCAGCGTAGGAGGGGGCCTCGAGCAGTACTTC
clone_size: once; d_call: -; v_call: TRBV5-1; j_call: TRBJ1-3; cdr3_aa: CASSLSFRQNGNTIYF; cdr3_nt: TGCGCCAGCAGCTTGTCTTTCCGTCAGAATGGAAACACCATATATTTT
clone_size: -; d_call: -; v_call: TRBV28; j_call: TRBJ1-2; cdr3_aa: CASSFSGPNYGYTF; cdr3_nt: TGTGCCAGCAGTTTCTCAGGGCCTAACTATGGCTACACCTTC
clone_size: few; d_call: -; v_call: TRBV24-1; j_call: TRBJ2-3; cdr3_aa: CATSGPAGLTISTDTQYF; cdr3_nt: TGTGCCACCAGTGGACCGGCGGGTCTGACAATTAGCACAGATACGCAGTATTTT
clone_size: -; d_call: -; v_call: TRBV7-6; j_call: TRBJ1-5; cdr3_aa: CASSSAGMGNQPQHF; cdr3_nt: TGTGCCAGCAGCTCGGCAGGGATGGGCAATCAGCCCCAGCATTTT
clone_size: -; d_call: -; v_call: TRBV3-1/TRBV3-2; j_call: TRBJ2-3; cdr3_aa: CASSQVQGSSTDTQYF; cdr3_nt: TGTGCCAGCAGCCAAGTGCAGGGCTCCTCCACAGATACGCAGTATTTT
clone_size: -; d_call: -; v_call: TRBV18; j_call: TRBJ1-4; cdr3_aa: CASSQRQAEGEKLFF; cdr3_nt: TGTGCCAGCTCACAACGACAGGCTGAGGGTGAAAAACTGTTTTTT
clone_size: -; d_call: TRBD2; v_call: TRBV25-1; j_call: TRBJ2-1; cdr3_aa: CASSSNVGLAGGHEQFF; cdr3_nt: TGTGCCAGCAGTTCGAATGTAGGACTAGCGGGGGGGCATGAGCAGTTCTTC
clone_size: many; d_call: -; v_call: TRBV19; j_call: TRBJ1-6; cdr3_aa: CASSAVSYNSPLHF; cdr3_nt: TGTGCCAGTAGTGCGGTCTCCTATAATTCACCCCTCCACTTT
clone_size: -; d_call: -; v_call: TRBV10-3; j_call: TRBJ2-5; cdr3_aa: CAISGGGARETQYF; cdr3_nt: TGTGCCATCAGTGGAGGGGGGGCTAGGGAGACCCAGTACTTC
clone_size: -; d_call: -; v_call: TRBV11-2; j_call: TRBJ2-7; cdr3_aa: CASSLEPTGEQYF; cdr3_nt: TGTGCCAGCAGCTTAGAGCCGACTGGAGAGCAGTACTTC
clone_size: -; d_call: TRBD2; v_call: TRBV30; j_call: TRBJ2-7; cdr3_aa: CAWSVGGYEQYF; cdr3_nt: TGTGCCTGGAGTGTCGGGGGGTACGAGCAGTACTTC
clone_size: once; d_call: -; v_call: TRBV6-4; j_call: TRBJ1-2; cdr3_aa: CASSDGMGAGGYTF; cdr3_nt: TGTGCCAGCAGTGACGGCATGGGGGCAGGGGGCTACACCTTC
clone_size: -; d_call: -; v_call: TRBV6-1; j_call: TRBJ1-1; cdr3_aa: CASSERGGSTEAFF; cdr3_nt: TGTGCCAGCAGTGAAAGGGGGGGTTCCACTGAAGCTTTCTTT
clone_size: -; d_call: -; v_call: TRBV14; j_call: TRBJ1-4; cdr3_aa: CASSQRQRTDELFF; cdr3_nt: TGTGCCAGCAGCCAAAGACAGCGGACAGACGAACTGTTTTTT
clone_size: once; d_call: TRBD1; v_call: TRBV6-5; j_call: TRBJ1-2; cdr3_aa: CASRRDSNYGYTF; cdr3_nt: TGTGCCAGCAGGAGGGACAGCAACTATGGCTACACCTTC
clone_size: -; d_call: -; v_call: TRBV28; j_call: TRBJ2-7; cdr3_aa: CASSPVRYEQYF; cdr3_nt: TGTGCCAGCAGCCCCGTGCGGTACGAGCAGTACTTC
clone_size: -; d_call: TRBD1; v_call: TRBV19; j_call: TRBJ2-6; cdr3_aa: CASRRGTASGANVLTF; cdr3_nt: TGTGCCAGTAGACGAGGGACAGCCTCTGGGGCCAACGTCCTGACTTTC
clone_size: few; d_call: -; v_call: TRBV27; j_call: TRBJ1-3; cdr3_aa: CASSREGVSGNTIYF; cdr3_nt: TGTGCCAGCAGTCGAGAGGGGGTCTCTGGAAACACCATATATTTT
clone_size: -; d_call: -; v_call: TRBV24-1; j_call: TRBJ2-2; cdr3_aa: CATSDRNQGTPNTGELFF; cdr3_nt: TGTGCCACCAGTGACCGCAATCAGGGGACCCCAAACACCGGGGAGCTGTTTTTT
clone_size: -; d_call: -; v_call: TRBV5-1; j_call: TRBJ1-3; cdr3_aa: CASSSELTGNTIYF; cdr3_nt: TGCGCCAGCAGCTCCGAGCTTACTGGAAACACCATATATTTT
clone_size: -; d_call: -; v_call: TRBV10-3; j_call: TRBJ1-1; cdr3_aa: CAISDNQGIDTEAFF; cdr3_nt: TGTGCCATCAGTGATAACCAGGGAATAGACACTGAAGCTTTCTTT
clone_size: many; d_call: -; v_call: TRBV2; j_call: TRBJ2-2; cdr3_aa: CASRSRLLTGELFF; cdr3_nt: TGTGCCAGCAGGTCCCGACTACTCACCGGGGAGCTGTTTTTT
clone_size: once; d_call: TRBD2; v_call: TRBV9; j_call: TRBJ2-1; cdr3_aa: CASSKTGTSGYNEQFF; cdr3_nt: TGTGCCAGCAGCAAAACCGGGACTAGCGGGTACAATGAGCAGTTCTTC
clone_size: -; d_call: -; v_call: TRBV20-1; j_call: TRBJ1-2; cdr3_aa: CSLVPYGYTF; cdr3_nt: TGCAGTCTAGTCCCCTATGGCTACACCTTC
clone_size: -; d_call: -; v_call: TRBV29-1; j_call: TRBJ1-2; cdr3_aa: CSVESTFREYGYTF; cdr3_nt: TGCAGCGTTGAATCGACCTTTAGGGAGTATGGCTACACCTTC
clone_size: -; d_call: TRBD2; v_call: TRBV19; j_call: TRBJ2-5; cdr3_aa: CASSDGRGYQETQYF; cdr3_nt: TGTGCCAGTTCCGACGGGAGGGGTTATCAAGAGACCCAGTACTTC
clone_size: -; d_call: TRBD1; v_call: TRBV9; j_call: TRBJ1-3; cdr3_aa: CASSESGQGFSGNTIYF; cdr3_nt: TGTGCCAGCAGCGAATCCGGACAGGGATTCTCTGGAAACACCATATATTTT
clone_size: -; d_call: -; v_call: TRBV4-1; j_call: TRBJ1-5; cdr3_aa: CASSQDYRRTGQGQPQHF; cdr3_nt: TGCGCCAGCAGCCAAGATTATCGACGGACTGGGCAAGGTCAGCCCCAGCATTTT
clone_size: -; d_call: TRBD1; v_call: TRBV9; j_call: TRBJ2-5; cdr3_aa: CASSARQGAVETQYF; cdr3_nt: TGTGCCAGCAGCGCTCGACAGGGGGCTGTAGAGACCCAGTACTTC
clone_size: many; d_call: TRBD1; v_call: TRBV29-1; j_call: TRBJ1-2; cdr3_aa: CSVVPQGQNGYTF; cdr3_nt: TGCAGCGTTGTCCCCCAGGGACAGAATGGCTACACCTTC
clone_size: -; d_call: TRBD1; v_call: TRBV19; j_call: TRBJ2-7; cdr3_aa: CASSRSGTETYEQYF; cdr3_nt: TGTGCCAGTAGTCGATCCGGGACAGAAACCTACGAGCAGTACTTC
clone_size: few; d_call: TRBD1; v_call: TRBV3-1/TRBV3-2; j_call: TRBJ1-6; cdr3_aa: CASSRRQGSNSPLHF; cdr3_nt: TGTGCCAGCAGCCGACGACAGGGGTCCAATTCACCCCTCCACTTT
clone_size: -; d_call: TRBD1; v_call: TRBV3-1/TRBV3-2; j_call: TRBJ2-1; cdr3_aa: CASSQDWGTANEQFF; cdr3_nt: TGTGCCAGCAGCCAAGATTGGGGGACAGCGAATGAGCAGTTCTTC
clone_size: -; d_call: -; v_call: TRBV28; j_call: TRBJ1-6; cdr3_aa: CASSLRGGNSPLHF; cdr3_nt: TGTGCCAGCAGTTTAAGGGGGGGCAATTCACCCCTCCACTTT
clone_size: once; d_call: -; v_call: TRBV6-5; j_call: TRBJ1-1; cdr3_aa: CASSSRVSESPEAFF; cdr3_nt: TGTGCCAGCAGCAGCAGGGTATCGGAGAGCCCTGAAGCTTTCTTT
clone_size: -; d_call: -; v_call: TRBV28; j_call: TRBJ1-1; cdr3_aa: CASSSPAGENTEAFF; cdr3_nt: TGTGCCAGCAGCTCCCCCGCGGGAGAGAACACTGAAGCTTTCTTT
clone_size: -; d_call: -; v_call: TRBV28; j_call: TRBJ2-7; cdr3_aa: CATDNSDLREQYF; cdr3_nt: TGTGCCACGGACAATTCGGACCTACGCGAGCAGTACTTC
clone_size: once; d_call: -; v_call: TRBV12-3/TRBV12-4; j_call: TRBJ2-5; cdr3_aa: CASSRDPRGTQYF; cdr3_nt: TGTGCCAGCAGTCGAGACCCCCGAGGGACCCAGTACTTC
clone_size: few; d_call: TRBD1; v_call: TRBV28; j_call: TRBJ2-1; cdr3_aa: CASRTGTGGLHEQFF; cdr3_nt: TGTGCCAGCAGAACCGGGACAGGGGGTTTGCATGAGCAGTTCTTC
clone_size: -; d_call: -; v_call: TRBV9; j_call: TRBJ2-7; cdr3_aa: CASSVARVSEQYF; cdr3_nt: TGTGCCAGCAGCGTAGCCAGGGTAAGCGAGCAGTACTTC
clone_size: few; d_call: -; v_call: TRBV28; j_call: TRBJ2-2; cdr3_aa: CASSFDGRTGELFF; cdr3_nt: TGTGCCAGCAGTTTCGACGGGAGAACCGGGGAGCTGTTTTTT
clone_size: once; d_call: TRBD2; v_call: TRBV5-1; j_call: TRBJ2-3; cdr3_aa: CASSLASGETDTQYF; cdr3_nt: TGCGCCAGCAGCTTGGCTAGCGGGGAGACAGATACGCAGTATTTT
clone_size: -; d_call: -; v_call: TRBV30; j_call: TRBJ2-7; cdr3_aa: CAWNIGIGYEQYF; cdr3_nt: TGTGCCTGGAACATCGGGATAGGGTACGAGCAGTACTTC
clone_size: -; d_call: -; v_call: TRBV3-1/TRBV3-2; j_call: TRBJ2-2; cdr3_aa: CASSQVTGTASAGELFF; cdr3_nt: TGTGCCAGCAGCCAAGTGACCGGGACAGCTAGCGCCGGGGAGCTGTTTTTT
clone_size: -; d_call: TRBD1; v_call: TRBV10-1; j_call: TRBJ1-3; cdr3_aa: CASPGQGIDGNTIYF; cdr3_nt: TGCGCCAGCCCGGGACAGGGTATTGATGGAAACACCATATATTTT